What follows are 10 T cell receptor beta chains derived from one specimen sequenced in a study of vaccination effects on CD4 cells after COVID-19 (dated by TCRdb to between 2022 and 2023). After around 11 days of culture, CD4+ T cells were isolated with the EasySep CD4+ T cell isolation kit. Two doses of either the BNT162b2 or the mRNA-1273 mRNA SARS-CoV-2 vaccine were administered to participants. These TCRs' antigens remain unknown. Libraries were constructed by the immunoSEQ multiplex PCR assay. TCRdb re-hosts the immuneACCESS table, in-frame sequences only. Its copies lack some clones; in the studies checked, an unresolved V gene accounts for under half of them, and the cause for the rest is not known. This sample holds about 57,000 clones; 78% were observed only once. The ten largest clones represent about 4.5% of the sample. Sequencing was performed on CD4+ T cells from PBMCs cultured without peptide, taken after COVID-19 vaccination. Every receptor here comes from a human donor who received a COVID-19 vaccine.

The V call is TRBV30, the J call TRBJ1-2; 8 bases are shared with TRBD1. V shed 3 bases and J 8 bases; nucleotides not matched to a gene: 8. This CDR3 region has 13 residues. Germline CDR1 and CDR2: GTSNPN and SVGIG (reference sequence). The CDR3 nucleotides read TGTGCCTGGAGCCAGACAGGGGACGAAGGCTACACCTTC. Its translation: CAWSQTGDEGYTF.

J is TRBJ1-5 and V is TRBV7-9, with D uncertain. Trimming stripped 1 base from V and 7 bases from J, with 14 bases between. The V gene's germline CDR1 is SEHNR and CDR2 FQNEAQ (reference sequence). There are 15 residues in the CDR3. The CDR3 sequence: CASSLGGRRGQPQHF. CDR3 DNA: TGTGCCAGCAGCTTAGGTGGAAGGCGAGGGCAGCCCCAGCATTTT.

This clone is a singleton in its sample. The chain couples TRBV5-1 to TRBJ2-1; tentatively, D is TRBD1 or TRBD2 (6 bases each). The CDR3 length is 16 residues. The V end was cut by 0 bases, the J end by 1 base, with 11 bases between. The germline gives CDR1 SGHRS, CDR2 YFSETQ. As DNA, the CDR3 is TGCGCCAGCAGCTTGGACGGGGGCCGTTCCTACAATGAGCAGTTCTTC. It is translated as CASSLDGGRSYNEQFF.

The gene calls are TRBV12-3 or TRBV12-4 and TRBJ1-2, with D tentatively TRBD1 (6 bases). The V and J ends lost 2 bases and 5 bases respectively, with 9 bases between them. This CDR3 spans 13 amino acids. The CDR3 loop reads CASSLRGGYGYTF. DNA of the CDR3: TGTGCCAGCAGTTTAAGGGGGGGATATGGCTACACCTTC.

The chain has TRBV7-3 and TRBJ2-2; D possibly corresponds to TRBD1 (5 bases). The CDR3 is 14 residues long. The ends were cut back, 6 bases at V and 6 bases at J, with 14 bases in the middle. The germline V gene has CDR1 SGHTA and CDR2 FQGTGA. For the CDR3, the DNA is TGTGCCAGCAGATTGGCTTCAGGGTCCGGGGAGCTGTTTTTT. Its protein product is CASRLASGSGELFF.

The chain links TRBV25-1 to TRBJ1-2; 12 nucleotides agree with TRBD1. Looked up from germline, CDR1 is MGHDK and CDR2 is SYGVNS. The CDR3 is 15 amino acids. The trim removed 5 bases at V and 8 bases at J, leaving 9 bases unmatched. CDR3 sequence: CASSISGQGAQGYTF. The DNA for the CDR3 is TGTGCCAGCAGTATCTCGGGACAGGGGGCGCAAGGCTACACCTTC.

This clone was seen just once. The chain combines TRBV27 with TRBJ2-3; 9 bases fit TRBD1. The germline CDR1 and CDR2 sequences are MNHEY and SMNVEV (reference sequence). V dropped 10 bases and J dropped 7; count of bases not matched to a gene: 12. The CDR3 has 14 amino acids. The CDR3 sequence: CATTTGTGRNTQYF. In DNA, the CDR3 is TGTGCCACTACTACCGGGACAGGGAGGAATACGCAGTATTTT.

The chain employs TRBV5-1 and TRBJ2-1; D is uncertain. The germline V and J ends were trimmed by 0 bases and 7 bases, with 14 bases remaining between them. Looked up from germline, CDR1 is SGHRS and CDR2 is YFSETQ. The CDR3 contains 15 residues. CDR3 sequence (DNA): TGCGCCAGCAGCTTGGATCTCCCCTCCCATAATGAGCAGTTCTTC. It yields the protein CASSLDLPSHNEQFF.

The chain joins TRBV10-3 to TRBJ1-5; the match to TRBD1 covers 7 bases. This CDR3 contains 14 residues. Germline CDR1 is ENHRY and CDR2 is SYGVKD. V trimming: 5 bases; J trimming: 0 bases; junction bases outside the gene matches: 1. The DNA of the CDR3 is TGTGCCATCAGTACAGGGGCTAGCAATCAGCCCCAGCATTTT. Encoded protein: CAISTGASNQPQHF.

The chain recombines TRBV5-1 with TRBJ1-2; D perhaps matches TRBD1 (6 bases). The germline gives CDR1 SGHRS, CDR2 YFSETQ. V gave up 4 bases and J gave up 5 bases, with 12 bases separating them. The CDR3 has 13 amino acids. CDR3 nucleotide sequence: TGCGCCAGCAGCAAAACAGGGTTGTATGGCTACACCTTC. This sequence encodes CASSKTGLYGYTF.